These T cell receptor beta chains were read from a single sample in a study of tumor-infiltrating lymphocytes in primary liver carcinoma. TCRdb recomputed calls from the multiplex PCR reads with MiXCR, one row per CDR3 protein. The table records 250,000 to 350,000 distinct CDR3 sequences, nearly 60% of them present only once. The sequencing input was peripheral blood. The receptors shown here come from a woman in her twenties or thirties with primary liver carcinoma and hepatitis B virus infection. Each CDR3 is given with its conserved first and last residue. D genes are given only for firm matches. Size tells how often a clone was seen (once, few, many) or the class of an expanded clone, and some rows leave it out.

J gene,V gene,clone size,D gene,CDR3 length,CDR3 protein,CDR3 DNA
TRBJ2-3,TRBV4-1,NA,NA,14,CARSVLPGADTHYF,TGCGCCAGAAGCGTCCTCCCTGGGGCAGATACGCACTATTTT
TRBJ1-2,TRBV29-1,NA,TRBD1,13,CNVGAGTGSSYTF,TGCAACGTTGGAGCCGGGACAGGGAGCAGCTACACCTTC
TRBJ1-1,TRBV11-2,NA,TRBD1,21,CASSLRGFTGQGGTTNTEAFF,TGTGCCAGCAGCTTGAGGGGGTTTACCGGACAGGGGGGGACCACGAACACTGAAGCTTTCTTT
TRBJ2-3,TRBV7-9,NA,NA,15,CASSAFRDASDRQYF,TGTGCCAGCAGCGCTTTCCGGGACGCCTCAGATAGGCAGTATTTT
TRBJ2-1,TRBV12-5,NA,NA,15,CASGLVRDIYNERFF,TGTGCTAGTGGTTTGGTAAGGGACATCTACAATGAGCGGTTCTTC
TRBJ1-5,TRBV28,NA,NA,12,CASSYSNQSQHF,TGTGCCAGCAGTTATAGCAATCAGTCCCAGCATTTT
TRBJ1-1,TRBV6-5,NA,TRBD1,15,CASSSPTGGDTEAFF,TGTGCCAGCAGTTCCCCGACAGGGGGGGACACTGAAGCTTTCTTT
TRBJ2-3,TRBV12-3/TRBV12-4,many,NA,14,CATREAISTDTQYF,TGTGCCACCCGCGAGGCTATTAGCACAGATACGCAGTATTTT
TRBJ2-7,TRBV12-3/TRBV12-4,once,NA,15,CANSLEGVSSYEQYF,TGTGCCAACAGTTTGGAGGGGGTTAGCTCCTACGAGCAGTACTTC
TRBJ1-4,TRBV5-6,NA,NA,12,CASSSPNEILFF,TGTGCCAGTAGCTCTCCCAATGAAATACTGTTTTTT
TRBJ2-7,TRBV6-5,many,NA,13,CASVGPGHPRQYF,TGTGCCAGTGTCGGCCCCGGACACCCTCGGCAGTACTTC
TRBJ2-1,TRBV6-1,once,NA,12,CAGSEEVGPRFF,TGTGCCGGCAGTGAAGAGGTCGGACCTCGGTTCTTC
TRBJ1-3,TRBV6-5,many,TRBD1,18,CASSPAPGQGSSGNTIYF,TGTGCCAGCAGTCCCGCCCCGGGACAGGGAAGCTCTGGAAACACCATATATTTT
TRBJ2-6,TRBV6-2/TRBV6-3,NA,NA,20,CVSSPNYDTVKGSGANVLTF,TGCGTCAGCAGTCCGAACTACGACACCGTAAAAGGCTCTGGGGCCAACGTCCTGACTTTC
TRBJ2-6,TRBV11-3,many,NA,17,CASSTRDTLSGANVLTF,TGTGCCAGCAGTACCCGGGACACCCTGTCTGGGGCCAACGTCCTGACTTTC
TRBJ2-7,TRBV7-9,few,NA,15,CASSLSGDRAYEQYF,TGTGCCAGCAGCTTATCCGGCGACCGGGCCTACGAGCAGTACTTC
TRBJ2-3,TRBV10-3,NA,NA,12,CAISAGADTQYF,TGTGCCATCAGTGCAGGGGCGGATACGCAGTATTTT
TRBJ2-2,TRBV12-3/TRBV12-4,NA,TRBD2,15,CASSSSSGSAGELFF,TGTGCCAGCAGTTCGAGTAGCGGGAGCGCCGGGGAGCTGTTTTTT
TRBJ2-5,TRBV12-3/TRBV12-4,NA,NA,10,CASKGQTQHF,TGTGCCAGTAAAGGCCAGACCCAGCACTTC
TRBJ1-1,TRBV29-1,many,TRBD1,14,CSVEQGVMNTEAFF,TGCAGCGTTGAACAGGGGGTCATGAACACTGAAGCTTTCTTT
TRBJ2-2,TRBV5-5,NA,NA,14,CASRRTVLTGELFF,TGTGCCAGCAGGAGGACAGTTCTCACCGGGGAGCTGTTTTTT
TRBJ1-2,TRBV11-2,many,TRBD1,14,CASSFGQGANGYTF,TGTGCCAGCAGCTTCGGACAGGGGGCCAATGGCTACACCTTC
TRBJ2-3,TRBV12-5,NA,NA,15,CASGLVRTVTDTQYF,TGTGCTAGTGGTTTGGTGCGCACGGTCACAGATACGCAGTATTTT
TRBJ1-1,TRBV12-3/TRBV12-4,many,NA,14,CASSRGQGGSEAFF,TGTGCCAGCAGTCGCGGACAAGGGGGATCTGAAGCTTTCTTT
TRBJ1-6,TRBV13,NA,NA,12,CASSAGVSPLQF,TGTGCCAGCAGCGCCGGGGTCTCACCCCTCCAGTTT
TRBJ1-3,TRBV28,NA,NA,17,CASSSVRMGQLGNTIYF,TGTGCCAGCAGTTCGGTTAGGATGGGGCAGCTAGGAAACACCATATATTTT
TRBJ2-5,TRBV11-2,NA,NA,15,CTSSLEQGRWETQYF,TGTACCAGCAGCTTAGAACAGGGAAGGTGGGAGACACAGTACTTC
TRBJ2-5,TRBV7-9,NA,TRBD2,17,CASSSPGLAASRGAQYF,TGTGCCAGCAGCTCCCCGGGACTAGCGGCTTCCCGAGGGGCCCAGTACTTC
TRBJ2-5,TRBV29-1,many,TRBD2,15,CSAPGLAGVRETQYF,TGCAGCGCTCCGGGACTAGCGGGAGTTAGAGAGACCCAGTACTTC
TRBJ2-3,TRBV12-3/TRBV12-4,many,TRBD2,16,CASSPSSGSHPDTQYF,TGTGCCAGCAGTCCCTCGAGCGGGAGTCACCCAGATACGCAGTATTTT
TRBJ2-1,TRBV4-1,many,TRBD2,16,CASSPRSWREQTEQFF,TGCGCCAGCAGCCCTCGGAGTTGGCGGGAGCAAACTGAGCAGTTCTTC
TRBJ2-7,TRBV6-1,NA,TRBD1,16,CASTEGGTVLNYEQYF,TGTGCCAGCACCGAAGGTGGGACAGTATTGAACTACGAGCAGTACTTC
TRBJ2-2,TRBV28,few,TRBD2,18,CASSFGGRALMNTGELFF,TGTGCCAGCAGTTTTGGCGGGAGGGCCCTCATGAACACCGGGGAGCTGTTTTTT
TRBJ2-6,TRBV12-3/TRBV12-4,NA,TRBD1,16,CVSLDRISSGADVLTF,TGTGTCAGCCTGGACAGGATCAGCTCTGGGGCCGACGTCCTGACTTTC
TRBJ1-1,TRBV6-1,NA,TRBD1,15,CASSPGQGLNTEAFF,TGTGCCAGCAGTCCCGGACAGGGACTGAACACTGAAGCTTTCTTT
TRBJ2-1,TRBV4-1,few,NA,16,CASSQAERNSYNEQFF,TGCGCCAGCAGCCAAGCAGAGCGAAATTCCTACAATGAGCAGTTCTTC
TRBJ2-5,TRBV29-1,few,TRBD2,13,CSAVGREVGTQYF,TGCAGCGCTGTGGGTCGGGAGGTGGGGACCCAGTACTTC